These T cell receptor beta chains were read from a single sample in a study of blood T cell repertoires in COVID-19. Method: immunoSEQ multiplex PCR; TCRdb's copy keeps in-frame clones and lacks some. The sample yields just under 350,000 clones, around 91% seen once. Sequenced input: peripheral blood. The receptors were sampled from a woman aged 18-29 years who had recovered from COVID-19. Each CDR3 is given with its conserved first and last residue. The D gene is left open where the match is weak. The listing skips clone size in some rows; elsewhere it reads once, few, many or a size class.

>few|TRBJ1-1|TRBV25-1|.
CASSATAGSEAFF
TGTGCCAGCAGTGCGACAGCGGGGTCTGAAGCTTTCTTT
>.|TRBJ2-1|TRBV5-4|TRBD2
CASSLKREKFNEQFF
TGTGCCAGCAGCTTGAAGCGGGAGAAGTTCAATGAGCAGTTCTTC
>.|TRBJ1-3|TRBV3-1/TRBV3-2|TRBD1
CASSHWGQSSGNTIYF
TGTGCCAGCAGCCATTGGGGACAGTCCTCTGGAAACACCATATATTTT
>.|TRBJ2-3|TRBV10-3|TRBD2
CAISDETGVGLAADTQYF
TGTGCCATCAGTGATGAAACAGGAGTGGGACTAGCGGCAGATACGCAGTATTTT
>.|TRBJ2-5|TRBV7-9|.
CASSPPSWEYQETQYF
TGTGCCAGCAGCCCACCGTCGTGGGAGTACCAAGAGACCCAGTACTTC
>once|TRBJ2-3|TRBV30|.
CAWNWGQADTQYF
TGTGCCTGGAATTGGGGCCAGGCAGATACGCAGTATTTT
>.|TRBJ1-2|TRBV5-4|.
CASSPTGGNYGYTF
TGTGCCAGCAGCCCTACGGGGGGAAACTATGGCTACACCTTC
>.|TRBJ2-2|TRBV18|.
CASSPTHVTGELFF
TGTGCCAGCTCGCCGACACACGTAACCGGGGAGCTGTTTTTT
>.|TRBJ2-1|TRBV9|.
CASSVSGVDEQFF
TGTGCCAGCAGCGTGTCAGGGGTGGATGAGCAGTTCTTC
>few|TRBJ1-4|TRBV12-5|TRBD1
CASGRDRAEKLFF
TGTGCTAGTGGCAGGGACAGGGCTGAAAAACTGTTTTTT
>.|TRBJ2-5|TRBV20-1|.
CSASLIRGETQYF
TGCAGTGCTAGTCTCATAAGGGGTGAGACCCAGTACTTC
>once|TRBJ2-5|TRBV4-1|TRBD2
CASSQRGLAGRIGLETQYF
TGCGCCAGCAGCCAACGTGGGCTAGCGGGACGCATAGGGCTAGAGACCCAGTACTTC
>.|TRBJ1-6|TRBV6-5|.
CASRPPTGEALHF
TGTGCCAGCAGACCTCCGACAGGAGAAGCCCTCCACTTT
>few|TRBJ1-1|TRBV7-8|.
CASARRHTEAFF
TGTGCCAGCGCAAGGAGGCACACTGAAGCTTTCTTT
>once|TRBJ2-2|TRBV19|.
CASSIRVNTGELFF
TGTGCCAGTAGTATACGGGTTAACACCGGGGAGCTGTTTTTT
>few|TRBJ1-2|TRBV10-3|.
CAITRGASDYGYTF
TGTGCCATCACCCGGGGGGCCTCTGACTATGGCTACACCTTC
>once|TRBJ2-2|TRBV24-1|TRBD1
CATSDTGAGTGELFF
TGTGCCACCAGTGATACAGGGGCCGGAACCGGGGAGCTGTTTTTT
>.|TRBJ2-5|TRBV24-1|.
CATSHRGLETQYF
TGTGCCACCAGTCACCGGGGTCTAGAGACCCAGTACTTC
>.|TRBJ2-3|TRBV11-3|TRBD2
CASSFGLADTDTQYF
TGTGCCAGCAGCTTCGGGCTAGCGGACACAGATACGCAGTATTTT
>.|TRBJ1-1|TRBV6-2/TRBV6-3|.
CASSYGPQGGDTEAFF
TGTGCCAGCAGTTACGGGCCCCAGGGTGGGGACACTGAAGCTTTCTTT
>.|TRBJ2-1|TRBV4-1|.
CASSPGDLSYNEQFF
TGCGCCAGCAGCCCGGGGGACCTCTCCTACAATGAGCAGTTCTTC
>.|TRBJ1-2|TRBV19|TRBD1
CASSPNRGLCTF
TGTGCCAGTAGCCCAAACAGGGGGCTCTGCACCTTC
>.|TRBJ2-1|TRBV6-1|TRBD2
CASSESAGGAYNEQFF
TGTGCCAGCAGTGAATCTGCGGGAGGAGCTTACAATGAGCAGTTCTTC
>few|TRBJ2-1|TRBV6-2/TRBV6-3|.
CASSSTSQPATHSPYEQFF
TGTGCCAGCAGTTCCACTAGCCAACCAGCAACACACTCACCCTACGAGCAGTTCTTC
>.|TRBJ2-1|TRBV5-5|.
CASSLFGRGGLGNEQFF
TGTGCCAGCAGCTTATTTGGGAGGGGGGGCCTCGGCAATGAGCAGTTCTTC
>once|TRBJ2-5|TRBV24-1|TRBD1
CATSEPQGAGETQYF
TGTGCCACCAGTGAACCACAGGGGGCGGGTGAGACCCAGTACTTC
>once|TRBJ1-5|TRBV29-1|.
CSVSTEYNQPQHF
TGCAGCGTTTCAACAGAGTACAATCAGCCCCAGCATTTT
>.|TRBJ2-1|TRBV7-2|TRBD2
CASSLPIAGGRPEQFF
TGTGCCAGCAGCTTACCTATAGCGGGAGGGAGGCCTGAGCAGTTCTTC
>.|TRBJ2-5|TRBV3-1/TRBV3-2|.
CASSLGSTGGETQYF
TGTGCCAGCTCTCTGGGTAGCACCGGTGGGGAGACCCAGTACTTC
>.|TRBJ2-3|TRBV5-8|TRBD1
CASSLGTGVTDTQYF
TGTGCCAGCAGCTTGGGGACAGGGGTTACAGATACGCAGTATTTT
>once|TRBJ2-5|TRBV20-1|.
CSAVSSRAQYF
TGCAGTGCCGTTAGCTCCCGGGCCCAGTACTTC
>.|TRBJ1-6|TRBV12-3/TRBV12-4|.
CASSSGYYSPLHF
TGTGCCAGCAGTTCAGGGTACTACTCACCCCTCCACTTT
>.|TRBJ1-3|TRBV2|TRBD1
CASRGGTGGNTYGTIYF
TGTGCCAGCAGGGGAGGGACAGGGGGCAACACTTACGGCACCATATATTTT
>.|TRBJ2-5|TRBV7-8|TRBD2
CASSPRTSGKNQETQYF
TGTGCCAGCAGCCCGAGAACTAGCGGGAAGAACCAAGAGACCCAGTACTTC
>.|TRBJ1-2|TRBV12-3/TRBV12-4|TRBD1
CASSTGGSYGYTF
TGTGCCAGCAGTACAGGGGGAAGCTATGGCTACACCTTC
>.|TRBJ1-6|TRBV30|.
CAWAGLGNSPLHF
TGTGCCTGGGCCGGACTTGGTAATTCACCCCTCCACTTT
>once|TRBJ2-1|TRBV19|.
CASSIVAEGRYNEQFF
TGTGCCAGTAGTATAGTAGCGGAGGGCCGGTACAATGAGCAGTTCTTC
>.|TRBJ1-5|TRBV6-5|.
CASSPTGRGGPQHF
TGTGCCAGCAGTCCGACAGGTCGGGGGGGGCCCCAGCATTTT
>once|TRBJ1-3|TRBV21-1|.
CASSKGRGEVRNTIYF
TGTGCCAGCAGCAAAGGGAGGGGCGAAGTGAGGAACACCATATATTTT